This is a list of T cell receptor beta chains from one sample in a study of blood T cell repertoires in COVID-19. Generated by immunoSEQ multiplex PCR, the TCRdb table keeps only in-frame clones and is missing some. The repertoire includes under 300,000 clones, around 88% of them detected once, and around 13% sits in the top ten. Sequencing input: peripheral blood. These receptors were obtained from a woman aged 70-85 years with COVID-19, enrolled during active disease. The CDR3 runs from the conserved cysteine through the conserved F or W. The D gene is left open where the match is weak. A clone size is listed for some rows: how often the clone was seen (once, few, many), or a class if it is expanded.

J gene,D gene,clone size,V gene,CDR3 protein,CDR3 DNA
TRBJ2-7,NA,NA,TRBV24-1,CATSDLYEQYF,TGTGCCACCAGTGACCTCTACGAGCAGTACTTC
TRBJ1-2,NA,NA,TRBV18,CASSPNRDGYTF,TGTGCCAGCTCCCCGAACAGGGATGGCTACACCTTC
TRBJ2-7,TRBD2,NA,TRBV7-2,CASSRTRVYEQYF,TGTGCCAGCAGCAGGACTAGGGTCTACGAGCAGTACTTC
TRBJ1-5,NA,NA,TRBV30,CAWSVRGNQPQHF,TGTGCCTGGAGTGTAAGAGGCAATCAGCCCCAGCATTTT
TRBJ1-1,NA,NA,TRBV30,CAWRYGGYTEAFF,TGTGCCTGGAGGTACGGGGGGTACACTGAAGCTTTCTTT
TRBJ2-1,TRBD1,NA,TRBV5-1,CASSAGTGDNNEQFF,TGCGCCAGCTCCGCGGGGACAGGGGACAACAATGAGCAGTTCTTC
TRBJ1-2,NA,once,TRBV12-3/TRBV12-4,CASSLYEWGYTF,TGTGCCAGCAGTTTGTATGAGTGGGGCTACACCTTC
TRBJ2-3,TRBD2,NA,TRBV30,CACSAGGTDTQYF,TGTGCCTGTTCAGCGGGGGGCACAGATACGCAGTATTTT
TRBJ1-6,NA,NA,TRBV19,CASSRTFYNSPLHF,TGTGCCAGTAGTAGGACATTTTATAATTCACCCCTCCACTTT
TRBJ1-5,NA,NA,TRBV6-5,CASRWGRGQPQHF,TGTGCCAGCAGATGGGGGCGAGGTCAGCCCCAGCATTTT
TRBJ1-5,NA,NA,TRBV2,CASTHDSPQGFYSNQPQHF,TGTGCCAGCACCCATGACAGTCCTCAGGGATTCTATAGCAATCAGCCCCAGCATTTT
TRBJ1-2,NA,NA,TRBV12-3/TRBV12-4,CASKYSINYGYTF,TGTGCCAGCAAATACAGCATAAACTATGGCTACACCTTC
TRBJ1-5,NA,NA,TRBV3-1/TRBV3-2,CASSSTGFSNQPQHF,TGTGCCAGCAGCTCTACAGGGTTTAGCAATCAGCCCCAGCATTTT
TRBJ1-6,NA,NA,TRBV12-3/TRBV12-4,CASSLIPSPLHF,TGTGCCAGCAGTCTAATTCCTTCACCCCTCCACTTT
TRBJ2-2,TRBD2,NA,TRBV2,CASTGGTNGANTGELFF,TGTGCCAGCACCGGCGGGACTAACGGCGCGAACACCGGGGAGCTGTTTTTT
TRBJ2-7,NA,few,TRBV3-1/TRBV3-2,CASSQGRDSKGYEQYF,TGTGCCAGCAGCCAAGGGCGGGACTCCAAGGGCTACGAGCAGTACTTC
TRBJ1-1,TRBD1,few,TRBV3-1/TRBV3-2,CASSPWDRGLVEAFF,TGTGCCAGCAGCCCCTGGGACAGGGGGCTTGTTGAAGCTTTCTTT
TRBJ2-5,TRBD2,NA,TRBV11-2,CASSLRAGEETQYF,TGTGCCAGCAGCTTACGAGCGGGGGAAGAGACCCAGTACTTC
TRBJ1-2,NA,few,TRBV6-5,CASSSLRGYGYTF,TGTGCCAGCAGTTCCCTAAGGGGCTATGGCTACACCTTC
TRBJ2-7,NA,NA,TRBV11-2,CASSPYLGQANYEQYF,TGTGCCAGCAGCCCGTATCTGGGCCAAGCAAACTACGAGCAGTACTTC
TRBJ2-2,NA,NA,TRBV5-1,CASGEKWGRTGELFF,TGCGCCAGCGGCGAAAAGTGGGGGCGCACCGGGGAGCTGTTTTTT
TRBJ1-2,NA,NA,TRBV7-3,CASSLAGAGGYTF,TGTGCCAGCAGCTTGGCGGGGGCGGGTGGCTACACCTTC
TRBJ2-2,NA,NA,TRBV5-4,CASSRVGGSGELFF,TGTGCCAGCAGTCGCGTGGGGGGATCCGGGGAGCTGTTTTTT
TRBJ1-3,NA,NA,TRBV13,CASSLGHGNTIYF,TGTGCCAGCAGCTTAGGACATGGAAACACCATATATTTT
TRBJ2-2,NA,NA,TRBV2,CASSMDNANTGELFF,TGTGCCAGCAGCATGGACAACGCGAACACCGGGGAGCTGTTTTTT
TRBJ1-2,TRBD1,NA,TRBV24-1,CATSDDPGQGLGDYGYTF,TGTGCCACCAGTGACGACCCGGGACAGGGTTTAGGTGACTATGGCTACACCTTC
TRBJ1-2,TRBD1,NA,TRBV29-1,CSGDRSGQGVAKDF,TGCAGCGGGGACCGATCGGGACAGGGAGTGGCTAAGGACTTC
TRBJ2-1,NA,NA,TRBV20-1,CSASRGGSYNEQFF,TGCAGTGCTAGTCGGGGTGGATCCTACAATGAGCAGTTCTTC
TRBJ1-4,NA,NA,TRBV19,CASTGLNEKLFF,TGTGCCAGTACAGGTCTTAATGAAAAACTGTTTTTT
TRBJ2-5,NA,NA,TRBV10-1,CASSESRTGGREETQYF,TGCGCCAGCAGTGAGTCGAGGACGGGGGGCCGGGAAGAGACCCAGTACTTC
TRBJ1-1,TRBD1,NA,TRBV4-2,CASSPETGRLAEAFF,TGTGCCAGCAGCCCAGAGACAGGGAGGCTCGCTGAAGCTTTCTTT
TRBJ2-5,NA,NA,TRBV21-1,CASSREGPISGQETQYF,TGTGCCAGCAGCCGGGAGGGGCCTATTTCTGGCCAAGAGACCCAGTACTTC
TRBJ1-1,NA,NA,TRBV27,CASSKRQTRNTEAFF,TGTGCCAGCAGTAAACGACAGACCCGAAACACTGAAGCTTTCTTT
TRBJ1-1,TRBD1,NA,TRBV4-3,CASSPSQGARAAFF,TGCGCCAGCAGCCCATCACAGGGGGCGAGGGCTGCTTTCTTT
TRBJ1-3,TRBD1,NA,TRBV7-2,CASSRGDRGVGNTIYF,TGTGCCAGCAGCCGGGGGGACAGGGGAGTTGGAAACACCATATATTTT
TRBJ2-3,NA,NA,TRBV19,CASSLGHLSDTQYF,TGTGCCAGTAGTTTGGGCCATCTCTCCGATACGCAGTATTTT
TRBJ1-2,NA,NA,TRBV19,CASSISANYGYTF,TGTGCCAGTAGTATATCAGCTAACTATGGCTACACCTTC
TRBJ2-1,TRBD2,NA,TRBV4-2,CASSIPGTSGVEQFF,TGTGCCAGCAGCATCCCCGGGACTAGCGGGGTTGAGCAGTTCTTC
TRBJ1-2,TRBD1,NA,TRBV18,CASSPLLQGSYGYTF,TGTGCCAGCTCACCTTTGCTACAGGGGTCCTATGGCTACACCTTC
TRBJ2-1,NA,NA,TRBV4-1,CASSQGVGVTYNEQFF,TGCGCCAGCAGCCAAGGGGTAGGAGTTACCTACAATGAGCAGTTCTTC
TRBJ1-1,NA,NA,TRBV5-4,CASSLNRQNTEAFF,TGTGCCAGCAGCTTGAACAGGCAGAACACTGAAGCTTTCTTT
TRBJ1-4,TRBD1,NA,TRBV28,CASSPSGQNNEKLFF,TGTGCCAGCAGTCCCTCGGGACAGAATAATGAAAAACTGTTTTTT
TRBJ2-7,TRBD1,NA,TRBV19,CASRDRGISYEQYF,TGTGCCAGTAGGGACAGGGGTATCTCCTACGAGCAGTACTTC
TRBJ1-2,NA,NA,TRBV29-1,CSVEEGGLGPYGYTF,TGCAGCGTTGAAGAGGGGGGACTCGGACCCTATGGCTACACCTTC
TRBJ1-4,NA,NA,TRBV30,CAWDRPAQAGEKLFF,TGTGCCTGGGATCGTCCCGCTCAAGCGGGGGAAAAACTGTTTTTT
TRBJ1-4,NA,NA,TRBV28,CASSPPGSNEKLFF,TGTGCCAGCAGTCCCCCGGGGTCTAATGAAAAACTGTTTTTT
TRBJ1-2,NA,NA,TRBV5-1,CASSLDRAYGYTF,TGCGCCAGCAGCTTGGACAGGGCCTATGGCTACACCTTC
TRBJ2-1,TRBD2,NA,TRBV30,CAWTAGGQYNEQFF,TGTGCCTGGACGGCGGGGGGGCAATACAATGAGCAGTTCTTC
TRBJ1-1,NA,NA,TRBV5-1,CASSFDRNTEAFF,TGCGCCAGCAGCTTCGACAGGAACACTGAAGCTTTCTTT
TRBJ1-6,NA,NA,TRBV13,CASSLQGLISPLHF,TGTGCCAGCAGCTTACAGGGGTTGATTTCACCCCTCCACTTT
TRBJ2-3,TRBD2,NA,TRBV4-3,CASSPTSGGFIATDTQYF,TGCGCCAGCAGCCCTACTAGCGGGGGGTTTATTGCCACAGATACGCAGTATTTT
TRBJ1-1,NA,NA,TRBV27,CASRDGGQDTEAFF,TGTGCCAGCCGCGACGGGGGGCAGGACACTGAAGCTTTCTTT
TRBJ1-1,NA,NA,TRBV6-5,CASSRLVGTETFF,TGTGCCAGCAGCCGGTTGGTGGGCACTGAAACTTTCTTT
TRBJ1-4,TRBD1,once,TRBV30,CAWTRDRGGEKLFF,TGTGCCTGGACACGGGACAGGGGTGGGGAAAAACTGTTTTTT